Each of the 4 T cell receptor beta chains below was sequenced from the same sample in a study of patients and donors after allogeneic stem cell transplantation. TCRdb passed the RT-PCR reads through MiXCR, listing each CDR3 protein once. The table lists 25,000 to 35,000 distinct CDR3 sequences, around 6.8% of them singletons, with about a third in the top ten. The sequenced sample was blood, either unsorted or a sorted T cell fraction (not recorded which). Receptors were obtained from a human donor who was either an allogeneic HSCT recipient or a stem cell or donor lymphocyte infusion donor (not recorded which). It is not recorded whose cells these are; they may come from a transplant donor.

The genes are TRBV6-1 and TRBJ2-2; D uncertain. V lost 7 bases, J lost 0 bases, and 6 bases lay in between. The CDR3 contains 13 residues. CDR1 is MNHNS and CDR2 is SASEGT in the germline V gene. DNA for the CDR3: TGTGCCAGCACCTACCCGAACACCGGGGAGCTGTTTTTT. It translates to CASTYPNTGELFF.

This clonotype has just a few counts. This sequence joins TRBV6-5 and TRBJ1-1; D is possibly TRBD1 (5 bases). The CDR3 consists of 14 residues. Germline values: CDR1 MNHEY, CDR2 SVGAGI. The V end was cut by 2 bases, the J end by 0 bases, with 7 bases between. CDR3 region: CASSYGGLNTEAFF. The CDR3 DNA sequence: TGTGCCAGCAGTTACGGGGGACTGAACACTGAAGCTTTCTTT.

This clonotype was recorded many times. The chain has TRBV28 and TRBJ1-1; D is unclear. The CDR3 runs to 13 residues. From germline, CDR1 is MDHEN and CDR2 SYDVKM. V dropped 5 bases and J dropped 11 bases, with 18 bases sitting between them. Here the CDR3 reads CASSVADTGLAFF. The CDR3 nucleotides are TGTGCCAGCAGTGTCGCCGATACCGGATTGGCTTTCTTT.

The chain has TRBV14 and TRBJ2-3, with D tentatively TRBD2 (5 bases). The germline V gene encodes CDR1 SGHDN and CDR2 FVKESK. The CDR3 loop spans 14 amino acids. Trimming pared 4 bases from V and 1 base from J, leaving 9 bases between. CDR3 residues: CASSPLGGTDTQYF. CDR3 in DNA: TGTGCCAGCAGCCCACTAGGAGGCACAGATACGCAGTATTTT.